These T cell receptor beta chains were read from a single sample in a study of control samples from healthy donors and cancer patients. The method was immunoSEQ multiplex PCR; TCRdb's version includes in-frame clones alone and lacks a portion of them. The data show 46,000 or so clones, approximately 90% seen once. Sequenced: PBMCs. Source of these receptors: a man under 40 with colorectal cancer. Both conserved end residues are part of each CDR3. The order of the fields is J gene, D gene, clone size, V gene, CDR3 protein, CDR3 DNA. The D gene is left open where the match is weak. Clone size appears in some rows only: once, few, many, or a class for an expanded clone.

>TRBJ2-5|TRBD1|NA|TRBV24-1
CAVEPRQGRKTQYF
TGTGCCGTTGAGCCTCGACAGGGTAGAAAGACCCAGTACTTC
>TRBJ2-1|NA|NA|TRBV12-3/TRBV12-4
CASRSINNEQFF
TGTGCCAGCAGATCTATAAACAATGAGCAGTTCTTC
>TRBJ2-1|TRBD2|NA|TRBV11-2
CASSLGTSGGASLYNEQFF
TGTGCCAGCAGCTTAGGGACTAGCGGGGGGGCCTCTCTCTACAATGAGCAGTTCTTC
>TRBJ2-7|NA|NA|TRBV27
CASSIWIRRREKISYEQYF
TGTGCCAGCAGTATCTGGATCCGACGAAGGGAAAAGATCTCCTACGAGCAGTACTTC
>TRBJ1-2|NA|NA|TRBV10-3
CAISEQGEGYSGNYGYTF
TGTGCCATCAGTGAGCAGGGTGAGGGGTATTCAGGGAACTATGGCTACACCTTC
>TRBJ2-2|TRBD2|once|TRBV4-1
CASSHRPSGSNTGELFF
TGCGCCAGCAGCCATAGGCCTAGCGGGAGCAACACCGGGGAGCTGTTTTTT
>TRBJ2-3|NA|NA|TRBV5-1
CASSWDFSTDTQYF
TGCGCCAGCAGCTGGGACTTTTCCACAGATACGCAGTATTTT
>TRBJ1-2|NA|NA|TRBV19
CASSTDKTGINYGYTF
TGTGCCAGTAGTACGGATAAAACAGGGATTAACTATGGCTACACCTTC
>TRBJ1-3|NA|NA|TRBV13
CASSLDASGNTIYF
TGTGCCAGCAGCTTAGATGCGTCTGGAAACACCATATATTTT
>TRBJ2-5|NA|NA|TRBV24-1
CATSAPLGETSETQYF
TGTGCCACCAGTGCTCCCCTTGGCGAAACGAGCGAGACCCAGTACTTC
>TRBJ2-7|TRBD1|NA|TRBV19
CASSSQGAGEQYF
TGTGCCAGTAGTAGCCAGGGGGCAGGGGAGCAGTACTTC
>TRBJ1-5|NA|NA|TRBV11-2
CASSYRSGYGQPQHF
TGTGCCAGCAGCTATCGGTCAGGGTACGGGCAGCCCCAGCATTTT
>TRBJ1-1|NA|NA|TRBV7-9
CASSLRAGALNTEAFF
TGTGCCAGCAGCTTAAGGGCAGGGGCGTTGAACACTGAAGCTTTCTTT
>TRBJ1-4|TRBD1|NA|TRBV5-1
CASSPTGQGEKLFF
TGCGCCAGCAGTCCTACTGGACAGGGGGAAAAACTGTTTTTT
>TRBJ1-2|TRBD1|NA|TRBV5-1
CASSLVTGGPPSYTF
TGCGCCAGCAGCTTGGTTACAGGGGGACCTCCGAGCTACACCTTC
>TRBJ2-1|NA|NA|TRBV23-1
CASSRETAKDEQFF
TGCGCCAGCAGTCGTGAGACTGCCAAGGATGAGCAGTTCTTC
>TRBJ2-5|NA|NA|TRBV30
CAWSVGFEETQYF
TGTGCCTGGAGTGTGGGGTTTGAAGAGACCCAGTACTTC
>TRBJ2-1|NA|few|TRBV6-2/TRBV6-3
CASSWRGPYNEQFF
TGTGCCAGCAGTTGGCGGGGGCCATACAATGAGCAGTTCTTC
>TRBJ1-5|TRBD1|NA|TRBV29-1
CSVLFFTGDQPQHF
TGCAGCGTCTTATTTTTTACAGGGGACCAGCCCCAGCATTTT
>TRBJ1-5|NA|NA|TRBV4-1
CASSHEGYSNQPQHF
TGCGCCAGCAGCCATGAAGGGTATAGCAATCAGCCCCAGCATTTT
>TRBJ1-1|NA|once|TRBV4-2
CASSQGTARGNTEAFF
TGTGCCAGCAGCCAAGGGACAGCGAGGGGGAACACTGAAGCTTTCTTT
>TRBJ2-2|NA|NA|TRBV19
CASSIQGDTGELFF
TGTGCCAGTAGTATTCAAGGTGACACCGGGGAGCTGTTTTTT
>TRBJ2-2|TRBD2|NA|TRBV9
CASSPAPGLAGGYDSGGGELFF
TGTGCCAGCAGCCCAGCCCCAGGACTAGCGGGGGGTTATGACTCTGGGGGCGGGGAGCTGTTTTTT
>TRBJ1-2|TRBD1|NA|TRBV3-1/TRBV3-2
CASSQGQGGYGYTF
TGTGCCAGCAGCCAAGGACAGGGAGGCTATGGCTACACCTTC
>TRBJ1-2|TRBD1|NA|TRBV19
CASSTGVNYGYTF
TGTGCCAGTAGCACAGGGGTAAACTATGGCTACACCTTC
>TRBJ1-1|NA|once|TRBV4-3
CASSQEGEAFF
TGCGCCAGCAGCCAAGAGGGGGAAGCTTTCTTT
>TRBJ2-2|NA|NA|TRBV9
CASSVGTPGTGELFF
TGTGCCAGCAGCGTAGGGACCCCGGGCACCGGGGAGCTGTTTTTT
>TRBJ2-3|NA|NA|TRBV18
CASSPRQFTDTQYF
TGTGCCAGCTCACCCCGACAGTTCACAGATACGCAGTATTTT
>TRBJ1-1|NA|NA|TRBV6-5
CASSYGGTEAFF
TGTGCCAGCAGTTACGGTGGCACTGAAGCTTTCTTT
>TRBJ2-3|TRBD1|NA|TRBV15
CATSRGTDRGYTQYF
TGTGCCACCAGCAGAGGGACGGACAGGGGCTATACGCAGTATTTT
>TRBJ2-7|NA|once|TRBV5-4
CASSLESYEQYF
TGTGCCAGCAGCTTGGAGAGCTACGAGCAGTACTTC
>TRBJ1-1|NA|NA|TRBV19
CASSRLRADTEAFF
TGTGCCAGTAGTAGGCTCAGGGCGGACACTGAAGCTTTCTTT
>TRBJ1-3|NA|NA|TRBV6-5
CASRRDSGNTIYF
TGTGCCAGCCGAAGGGACTCTGGAAACACCATATATTTT
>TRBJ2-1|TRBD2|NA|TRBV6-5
CASSYPGGARFF
TGTGCCAGCAGTTATCCCGGGGGGGCTCGGTTCTTC
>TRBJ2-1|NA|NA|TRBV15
CATSRDRRNEQFF
TGTGCCACCAGCAGAGACCGGAGGAATGAGCAGTTCTTC
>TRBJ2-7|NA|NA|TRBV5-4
CASSPTRGPPYEQYF
TGTGCCAGCAGCCCGACTCGAGGCCCGCCCTACGAGCAGTACTTC
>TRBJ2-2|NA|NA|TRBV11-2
CASSLRTNTGELFF
TGTGCCAGCAGCCTCCGGACGAACACCGGGGAGCTGTTTTTT
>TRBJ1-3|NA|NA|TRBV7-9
CASSLVTDGNTIYF
TGTGCCAGCAGCTTAGTGACAGATGGAAACACCATATATTTT
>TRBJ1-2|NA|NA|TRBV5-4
CASSFSAGYGYTF
TGTGCCAGCAGCTTTTCAGCGGGCTATGGCTACACCTTC
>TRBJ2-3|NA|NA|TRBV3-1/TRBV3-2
CASSHKTGDTQYF
TGTGCCAGCAGCCATAAGACAGGAGATACGCAGTATTTT
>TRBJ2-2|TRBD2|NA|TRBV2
CASSERGGRWTGELFF
TGTGCCAGCAGTGAGCGGGGGGGCCGTTGGACCGGGGAGCTGTTTTTT
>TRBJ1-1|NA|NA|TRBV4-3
CASSQNQGDTEAFF
TGCGCCAGCAGCCAGAATCAGGGTGACACTGAAGCTTTCTTT
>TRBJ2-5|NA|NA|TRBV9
CASSWGMNQETQYF
TGTGCCAGCAGCTGGGGGATGAACCAAGAGACCCAGTACTTC
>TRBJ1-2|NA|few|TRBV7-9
CASSPVGVFYGYTF
TGTGCCAGCAGTCCAGTCGGGGTTTTTTATGGCTACACCTTC
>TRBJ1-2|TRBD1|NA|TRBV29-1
CSVEEQFYRDRNYGYTF
TGCAGCGTCGAAGAGCAATTTTACCGGGACAGAAACTATGGCTACACCTTC
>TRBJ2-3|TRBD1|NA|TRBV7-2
CASTSTGGGRDTQYF
TGTGCCAGCACCTCCACAGGGGGAGGCAGAGATACGCAGTATTTT
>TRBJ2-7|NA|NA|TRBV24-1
CATTVSPRRGDYEQYF
TGTGCCACCACAGTGTCCCCTCGGAGGGGAGACTACGAGCAGTACTTC
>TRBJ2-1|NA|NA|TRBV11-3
CASSSVHNEQFF
TGTGCCAGCAGCTCTGTCCACAATGAGCAGTTCTTC
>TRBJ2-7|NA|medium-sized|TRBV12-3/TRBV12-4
CASSLTQPYEQYF
TGTGCCAGCAGTTTAACTCAACCCTACGAGCAGTACTTC
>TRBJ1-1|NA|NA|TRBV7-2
CASSLLSQAEAFF
TGTGCCAGCAGCTTACTGTCGCAGGCTGAAGCTTTCTTT
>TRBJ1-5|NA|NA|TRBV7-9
CASSESRGQPQHF
TGTGCCAGCAGCGAGAGTAGGGGCCAGCCCCAGCATTTT
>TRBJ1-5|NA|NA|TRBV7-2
CASSLADGQPQHF
TGTGCCAGCAGCTTAGCGGACGGTCAGCCCCAGCATTTT